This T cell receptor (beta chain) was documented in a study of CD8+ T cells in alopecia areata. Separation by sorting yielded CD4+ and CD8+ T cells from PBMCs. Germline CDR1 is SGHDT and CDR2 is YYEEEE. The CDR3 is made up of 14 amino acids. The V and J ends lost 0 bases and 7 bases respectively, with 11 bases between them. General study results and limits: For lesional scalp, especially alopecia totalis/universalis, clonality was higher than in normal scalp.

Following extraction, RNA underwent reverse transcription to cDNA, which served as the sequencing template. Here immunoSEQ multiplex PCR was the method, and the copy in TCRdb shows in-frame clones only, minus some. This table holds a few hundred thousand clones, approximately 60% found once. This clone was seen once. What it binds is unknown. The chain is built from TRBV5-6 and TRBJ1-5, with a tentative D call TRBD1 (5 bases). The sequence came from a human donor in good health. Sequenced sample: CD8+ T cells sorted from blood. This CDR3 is CASSLGQGRQPQHF. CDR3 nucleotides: TGTGCCAGCAGCTTGGGGCAGGGCAGACAGCCCCAGCATTTT.